Listed below are T cell receptor beta chains from one sample, sequenced in a study of T cells expressing NK-cell markers. One entry per CDR3 protein, without DNA, is what TCRdb gives after re-calling the 5' RACE reads. This sample's clone table lists a few hundred thousand distinct CDR3 sequences. The sample was blood T cells: a sorted CD56 or NKG2C T cell subset, CD4+ or CD8+ T cells, or bulk PBMC T cells (not recorded which). These receptors were collected from a man younger than 30 in good health. The CDR3 runs from the conserved cysteine through the conserved F or W. The order of the fields is J gene, V gene, CDR3 protein.

>TRBJ2-4|TRBV5-1
CASSLQGSTSLGAKNIQYF
>TRBJ2-3|TRBV11-2
CASSLDLRGVGTDTQYF
>TRBJ1-5|TRBV3-1
CASSQGQGGYQPQHF
>TRBJ2-3|TRBV6-5
CASSYRQGGDTQYF
>TRBJ1-1|TRBV12-3/TRBV12-4
CASSPRTGMNTEAFF
>TRBJ2-1|TRBV18
CASSTDVEQFF
>TRBJ2-1|TRBV12-3/TRBV12-4
CASSPTLGGLSSYNEQFF
>TRBJ1-1|TRBV29-1
CSVTGSWATEAFF
>TRBJ2-1|TRBV25-1
CASSQGYGQFF
>TRBJ2-1|TRBV12-3/TRBV12-4
CASRWDGLAGDNEQFF
>TRBJ2-3|TRBV18
CASSRDRDDTQYF
>TRBJ1-3|TRBV28
CASSLTDRRSGNTIYF
>TRBJ2-3|TRBV25-1
CASSANSLDTQYF
>TRBJ1-1|TRBV5-4
CASSLGQGNSNTEAFF
>TRBJ2-6|TRBV12-3/TRBV12-4
CAIAGGANVLTF
>TRBJ2-3|TRBV30
CAWSGLATTDTQYF
>TRBJ2-7|TRBV7-2
CASSSTGGYEQYF
>TRBJ2-5|TRBV29-1
CSVEGGGGRRETQYF
>TRBJ2-3|TRBV29-1
CSVGQGVGTDTQYF
>TRBJ2-2|TRBV12-3/TRBV12-4
CASSQGTANTGELFF
>TRBJ2-1|TRBV5-4
CASSPGTRLYNEQFF
>TRBJ2-7|TRBV9
CASSPEGQSYEQYF
>TRBJ2-2|TRBV5-5
CASSFPRGQQKTGELFF
>TRBJ2-5|TRBV5-4
CASSAGQGPGMEETQYF
>TRBJ2-2|TRBV6-2/TRBV6-3
CATTPTRERIITGELFF
>TRBJ1-5|TRBV23-1
CASRGRDSEPQHF
>TRBJ1-2|TRBV6-6
CASSRPRGGYTF
>TRBJ2-1|TRBV29-1
CSGTVGQGYNEQFF
>TRBJ1-6|TRBV11-3
CASSLRPLLGTGDNSPLHF
>TRBJ2-1|TRBV29-1
CSVAAAGAYNEQFF
>TRBJ2-3|TRBV7-6
CASSLADGNTDTQYF
>TRBJ2-1|TRBV20-1
CSARDFGRETGDEQFF
>TRBJ2-3|TRBV28
CASSQLPDQVPSTDTQYF
>TRBJ2-1|TRBV28
CASSLPGDSYNEQFF
>TRBJ1-2|TRBV7-3
CASSLEQGALSYGYTF
>TRBJ2-3|TRBV29-1
CSVGAGADTQYF
>TRBJ1-6|TRBV30
CAWTGYNSPLHF
>TRBJ2-5|TRBV7-2
CASSLWAGPKETQYF
>TRBJ1-1|TRBV20-1
CSASRGGIDTEAFF
>TRBJ2-7|TRBV18
CASSPSGRLGYEQYF
>TRBJ1-5|TRBV29-1
CSASAGRNQPQHF
>TRBJ2-1|TRBV11-3
CASSLFAGPSTYNEQFF
>TRBJ2-7|TRBV20-1
CSARERHPREQYF
>TRBJ2-5|TRBV20-1
CSVLTEEQETQYF
>TRBJ1-6|TRBV4-3
CASSQEAYNSPLHF
>TRBJ2-1|TRBV4-2
CASSQAGTTSYNEQFF
>TRBJ2-1|TRBV12-3/TRBV12-4
CASSSRGGALNEQFF
>TRBJ2-1|TRBV20-1
CSWTSGPSWGEQFF
>TRBJ2-3|TRBV27
CASSISGRTTDTQYF
>TRBJ1-6|TRBV25-1
CASTPVGYNSPLHF